This T cell receptor (beta chain) comes out of a study of graft-versus-host responses after intestinal transplantation. Looking at the study overall: Induction using anti-thymocyte globulin, followed by tacrolimus and steroids for two to four years, was given to all recipients. Study-wide points: Clonal ratios of graft-versus-host to host-versus-graft in allografts were high for patients exhibiting graft-donor T cell macrochimerism. Among recipient marrow samples, GvH clones were found; some appeared first in ileum or blood. Early after transplant, HvG declines were associated with peak levels of circulating GvH clones.

TCRdb keeps only in-frame clones here, not all; method: immunoSEQ multiplex PCR. Seen here are approximately 90,000 clones, about 91% observed once, and the top ten hold 7.6%. As for this clone: Its antigen is undetermined.

V was shortened by 3 bases and J by 4 bases, with 13 bases between the two germline ends. There are 15 residues in the CDR3. The V gene's germline CDR1 is LGHNT and CDR2 FRNRAP. The source of this sequence is a human donor who was the organ donor for an intestinal transplant. Specimen: unstimulated CD8+ T cells sorted from spleen or lymph node cells, collected before transplant. The chain combines TRBV12-5 with TRBJ2-1, with D maybe TRBD1 (6 bases). Written as DNA, the CDR3 is TGTGCTAGTGGTTTAGGGGGATCTGGGTACAATGAGCAGTTCTTC. Its translation: CASGLGGSGYNEQFF.